The clone carrying this TCR beta chain was detected only once. Its cognate antigen is unknown. This entry belongs to a study of cytomegalovirus exposure and HLA in healthy donors. General study results and limits: For most TCR sequences rarity was the rule, although some public TCRs occurred in many donors. Among the CMV-associated chains, three were confirmed in vitro as specific for CMV antigens. Overall, under 200 TCR beta chains were annotated as cytomegalovirus-associated.

The validation cohort, a group of 130 or so subjects, included the donors and was separate from the approximately 650-subject first cohort. The repertoire was sequenced with immunoSEQ multiplex PCR; TCRdb's copy has only in-frame clones and lacks some. The data show some 140,000 clones, roughly nine tenths seen once. From germline, CDR1 is LNHDA and CDR2 SQIVND (reference sequence). The ends were cut back, 3 bases at V and 0 bases at J, with 12 bases in the middle. The CDR3 is 16 amino acids. The clonotype originates from a man aged 18 to 30 in good health and CMV-seronegative. The J gene is TRBJ2-1, the V gene TRBV19; D gene unclear. Sequencing input: PBMCs. The CDR3 nucleotides read TGTGCCAGTAGTATTATTTACCCGAGCTCCTACAATGAGCAGTTCTTC. Translating it yields CASSIIYPSSYNEQFF.